These 26 T cell receptor beta chains were all obtained from the same sample, sequenced in a study of OX40 agonist ivuxolimab in advanced cancers. Sequenced by immunoSEQ multiplex PCR; TCRdb stores in-frame clones only, minus some. The table has 30,000 to 40,000 clones, around 79% seen once; the top ten hold 9.5% to 12%. Sequencing used CD4+ or CD8+ T cells sorted from blood, obtained in a trial of the OX40 agonist ivuxolimab. The source of these receptors is an adult with an advanced solid tumor such as melanoma, head and neck, liver or kidney cancer.

This clone was observed a few times. The rearrangement joins TRBV11-2 to TRBJ2-7, with unresolved D. Trimming removed 5 bases at V and 7 bases at J, with 9 bases between. Germline CDR1 is SGHAT and CDR2 is FQNNGV. The CDR3 extends over 11 amino acids. The CDR3 DNA is TGTGCCAGCAGCGCCCATGAAGAGCAGTACTTC. It codes for CASSAHEEQYF.

The rearrangement links TRBV7-2 to TRBJ2-1; 7 nucleotides agree with TRBD2. V lost 5 bases to trimming and J lost 0 bases; unmatched junction nucleotides: 7. The CDR3 covers 16 residues. CDR1 and CDR2 from the germline V gene are SGHTA and FQGNSA. This CDR3 is CASSRSGGSSYNEQFF. The CDR3 DNA reads as TGTGCCAGCAGCCGCTCCGGGGGGAGCTCCTACAATGAGCAGTTCTTC.

This clone was picked up a small number of times. CDR3 protein: CASGWDRDNSPLHF. CDR3 nucleotides: TGTGCCAGTGGGTGGGACAGGGATAATTCACCCCTCCACTTT. The genes are TRBV28 and TRBJ1-6; 9 bases are a match to TRBD1. Germline-derived CDR1 and CDR2 are MDHEN and SYDVKM. J lost 5 bases, V lost 9 bases, and 5 bases had no gene match. The CDR3 runs 14 residues.

This clone has only one observation. The gene calls are TRBV5-1 and TRBJ2-1; 12 bases line up with TRBD2. Germline lookup yields CDR1 SGHRS and CDR2 YFSETQ. The J segment lost 8 bases and the V segment lost 3 bases, leaving 9 bases of the junction unmatched. The CDR3 loop spans 16 amino acids. The CDR3 loop reads CASSWAASGGADEQFF. The CDR3 coding sequence is TGCGCCAGCAGCTGGGCGGCTAGCGGGGGGGCAGATGAGCAGTTCTTC.

This clone came up a few times. The J gene is TRBJ2-7, the V gene TRBV5-1, with D perhaps matching TRBD1 or TRBD2 (5 bases each). The CDR3 runs to 15 residues. V was cut by 1 base and J by 3 bases, with 14 bases left in between. The germline gives CDR1 SGHRS, CDR2 YFSETQ. CDR3 coding DNA: TGCGCCAGCAGCTTGACCCCCGGGGCCGTCTACGAGCAGTACTTC. Its protein product is CASSLTPGAVYEQYF.

By share, this clone counts as medium-sized (0.01 to 0.1%). The rearrangement joins TRBV11-2 to TRBJ1-1, with D unresolved. V was shortened by 1 base and J by 3 bases, with 9 bases between the two germline ends. The CDR3 is 14 residues long. Germline V gene data show CDR1 as SGHAT and CDR2 as FQNNGV. The CDR3: CASSLGTEYTEAFF. The CDR3 DNA follows: TGTGCCAGCAGCTTAGGTACGGAGTACACTGAAGCTTTCTTT.

The gene calls are TRBV6-6 and TRBJ2-7; 11 bases map to TRBD2. The CDR3 consists of 15 residues. In germline, CDR1 is MNHNY, CDR2 SVGAGI (reference sequence). The V and J ends lost 6 bases and 3 bases, in that order; junction bases with no gene match: 7. The DNA of the CDR3 is TGTGCCAGCAGCCCCGGGACTAGCGGATACTACGAGCAGTACTTC. Its translation is CASSPGTSGYYEQYF.

The chain uses TRBV6-6 and TRBJ1-1; no clear D. The V end was cut by 7 bases, the J end by 1 base, with 10 bases between. Germline V CDR1 and CDR2: MNHNY, SVGAGI (reference sequence). The CDR3 length is 13 residues. In DNA form, the CDR3 reads TGTGCCAGCAATCTAACACCGAACACTGAAGCTTTCTTT. Protein sequence: CASNLTPNTEAFF.

The chain joins TRBV5-3 to TRBJ1-1, with 7 bases fitting TRBD1. TRBV5-3 is labeled an ORF, and its function is uncertain. Losses at the gene ends were 8 bases for V and 7 bases for J; bases not matched to a gene: 11. The CDR3 is 13 residues long. CDR3 sequence: CASSTGTAFEAFF. As DNA, the CDR3 is TGTGCCAGTAGCACCGGGACAGCCTTTGAAGCTTTCTTT.

The genes are TRBV5-1 and TRBJ2-1; 10 bases map to TRBD1. Per the germline V gene, CDR1 is SGHRS and CDR2 is YFSETQ. This CDR3 has 17 amino acids. V lost 4 bases to trimming and J lost 7 bases; unmatched junction nucleotides: 14. CDR3 DNA sequence: TGCGCCAGCAGCGTGCGGGGGACAGGGGCTACGTTGAATGAGCAGTTCTTC. Protein sequence: CASSVRGTGATLNEQFF.

The chain joins TRBV21-1 to TRBJ1-5. TRBV21-1 is a pseudogene locus. CDR3 length equals 17 residues. In DNA, the CDR3 is TGTGCCAGCAGCAAAGCGCTATCGCGTTTGGGCAATCAGCCCCAGCATTTT. This gives the protein CASSKALSRLGNQPQHF.

This chain connects TRBV19 to TRBJ1-2; TRBD1 aligns across 7 bases. The V gene end was trimmed by 3 bases and the J gene end by 8 bases; junction bases not matched to a gene: 6. Per the germline V gene, CDR1 is LNHDA and CDR2 is SQIVND (reference sequence). This CDR3 has 13 residues. The CDR3: CASSIMGDSGYTF. The CDR3 DNA sequence: TGTGCCAGTAGTATTATGGGGGACAGCGGCTACACCTTC. Full variable domain (missing parts from reference TRBV19 and TRBJ1-2): DGGITQSPKYLFRKEGQNVTLSCEQNLNHDAMYWYRQDPGQGLRLIYYSQIVNDFQKGDIAEGYSVSREKKESFPLTVTSAQKNPTAFYLCASSIMGDSGYTFGSGTRLTVV.

CDR3 nucleotides: TGTGCCAGCAGCACTGTCAAGCGGGGGGTCTCCACAGATACGCAGTATTTT. Translating it yields CASSTVKRGVSTDTQYF. This chain links TRBV13 with TRBJ2-3, with TRBD2 matching 9 bases. Trimming cost V 5 bases and J 2 bases; bases outside gene matches: 11. The CDR3 runs to 17 residues. Germline lookup yields CDR1 PRHDT and CDR2 FYEKMQ (reference sequence).

Only a few counts were recorded for this clone. The DNA for the CDR3 is TGCGCCAGCAGCTTCGGGACGGAATCCTACGAGCAGTACTTC. As protein: CASSFGTESYEQYF. The chain carries TRBV5-1 and TRBJ2-7, with D perhaps TRBD1 or TRBD2 (5 bases each). Trimming took off 2 bases at V and 1 base at J, with 10 bases between the two ends. CDR1 SGHRS and CDR2 YFSETQ come from the germline V gene. This CDR3 contains 14 residues.

The CDR3 spells CSVGYGGIGNSGANVLTF. Written as DNA, the CDR3 is TGCAGCGTTGGGTACGGAGGCATAGGAAACTCTGGGGCCAACGTCCTGACTTTC. This sequence joins TRBV29-1 and TRBJ2-6; a possible D gene is TRBD2 (5 bases). V was trimmed by 4 bases and J by 0 bases, leaving 19 bases between them. There are 18 residues in the CDR3. Germline loops: CDR1 SQVTM, CDR2 ANQGSEA.

The V call is TRBV6-1, the J call TRBJ1-6, with TRBD1 matching 8 bases. V gave up 6 bases and J gave up 7 bases; unmatched junction bases: 8. Germline-derived CDR1 and CDR2 are MNHNS and SASEGT. The CDR3 totals 15 residues. CDR3 DNA sequence: TGTGCCAGCAGCCAAAGACAGGGGATGAATTCACCCCTCCACTTT. Translating it yields CASSQRQGMNSPLHF.

This chain joins TRBV19 and TRBJ2-6; TRBD2 is a possible D gene (5 bases). CDR1 and CDR2 (germline): LNHDA, SQIVND (reference sequence). V gave up 3 bases and J gave up 9 bases, with 18 bases separating them. The CDR3 extends over 16 amino acids. The CDR3 bases are TGTGCCAGTAGTATCTACTGGGGTCCGGAGGACAACGTCCTGACTTTC. Encoded protein: CASSIYWGPEDNVLTF.

This sequence joins TRBV5-6 and TRBJ1-2; 8 bases are a match to TRBD1. CDR3 size: 18 residues. Per germline, CDR1 SGHDT and CDR2 YYEEEE. J lost 3 bases, V lost 4 bases, and 17 bases had no gene match. Here the CDR3 DNA reads TGTGCCAGCAGCACGACAGGGGACCCTCTGAGCTGGGACTATGGCTACACCTTC. This translates into CASSTTGDPLSWDYGYTF.

This chain links TRBV5-1 with TRBJ1-6, with D unresolved. Germline V gene sequence: CDR1 SGHRS, CDR2 YFSETQ. Trimming pared 0 bases from V and 6 bases from J, leaving 13 bases between. This CDR3 is built from 16 residues. The CDR3 protein is CASSLASSKFNSPLHF. CDR3 DNA: TGCGCCAGCAGCTTGGCCTCATCGAAGTTTAATTCACCCCTCCACTTT.

The chain recombines TRBV7-9 with TRBJ2-7; D is unresolved. The ends were cut back, 1 base at V and 2 bases at J, with 12 bases in the middle. CDR3 length equals 15 residues. CDR1 and CDR2 from the germline V gene are SEHNR and FQNEAQ (reference sequence). The CDR3 sequence is CASSLVVAKTYEQYF. Here the CDR3 DNA reads TGTGCCAGCAGCTTAGTGGTGGCAAAGACCTACGAGCAGTACTTC.

J is TRBJ2-7 and V is TRBV19; tentatively, D is TRBD1 (6 bases). The germline CDR1 and CDR2 sequences are LNHDA and SQIVND (reference sequence). The V end lost 4 bases, the J end lost 2 bases, and 12 bases lay between the germline ends. CDR3 length: 14 amino acids. The CDR3 is CASSTSRDTYEQYF. As DNA, the CDR3 is TGTGCCAGTAGTACGTCCCGGGACACCTACGAGCAGTACTTC.

The chain links TRBV2 to TRBJ2-5; no reliable D call. CDR1 and CDR2 from the germline V gene are SNHLY and FYNNEI. The CDR3 has 15 residues. V was trimmed by 3 bases and J by 4 bases, leaving 15 bases between them. CDR3 loop: CASSDSRNIVETQYF. The CDR3 DNA reads as TGTGCCAGCAGTGATAGCCGGAATATCGTAGAGACCCAGTACTTC.

This rearrangement joins TRBV6-6 to TRBJ1-2; 11 positions match TRBD1. Trimming removed 2 bases from V and 2 bases from J; junction bases left unmatched: 1. Germline values: CDR1 MNHNY, CDR2 SVGAGI (reference sequence). This CDR3 is built from 15 residues. DNA of the CDR3: TGTGCCAGCAGTTACGGGACAGGGGGAAACTATGGCTACACCTTC. Translating gives CASSYGTGGNYGYTF.

The chain employs TRBV11-2 and TRBJ1-2; 10 nucleotides line up with TRBD1. The V gene end was trimmed by 3 bases and the J gene end by 7 bases; junction bases not matched to a gene: 5. The CDR3 is 14 residues long. Germline CDR1 SGHAT, CDR2 FQNNGV. The CDR3 is CASSLTRQGAGYTF. In DNA, the CDR3 is TGTGCCAGCAGCTTGACAAGACAGGGGGCTGGCTACACCTTC.

A few counts support this clone. This chain uses TRBV29-1 with TRBJ1-1; 7 bases are a match to TRBD1. The germline CDR1 and CDR2 sequences are SQVTM and ANQGSEA. Trimming cost V 2 bases and J 3 bases; bases outside gene matches: 18. The CDR3 loop spans 18 amino acids. Here the CDR3 DNA reads TGCAGCGTTGAAACTCCTGGAACAGGGGAAATATGGGACACTGAAGCTTTCTTT. It codes for CSVETPGTGEIWDTEAFF.

The CDR3 sequence: CAWSVGGATYYGYTF. For the CDR3, the DNA is TGTGCCTGGAGTGTAGGGGGGGCGACATACTATGGCTACACCTTC. The rearrangement joins TRBV30 to TRBJ1-2; weak D call: TRBD1 (6 bases). Deletions cut 0 bases from V and 3 bases from J, with 14 bases between. This CDR3 is 15 amino acids long. Germline V lookup: CDR1 GTSNPN, CDR2 SVGIG (reference sequence).